Sequencing of this TCR beta chain was carried out in a study of graft-versus-host responses after intestinal transplantation. The starting material, graft tissue, was processed to release intraepithelial and lamina propria lymphocytes. This CDR3 contains 12 residues. CDR1 is SNHLY and CDR2 is FYNNEI in the germline V gene. Trimming removed 11 bases from V and 5 bases from J, with 15 bases in between. TCRdb keeps only in-frame clones here, not all; method: immunoSEQ multiplex PCR. The sample has under 9,000 clones; 60% to 80% are singletons. This clone was seen a single time. The sample here was ileum tissue, taken about 450 days after transplant. V usage is TRBV2 and J usage is TRBJ1-1, with unresolved D. The receptor was derived from a human patient who received an intestinal transplant, so some T cells may come from the graft donor. The CDR3 region has the DNA TGTGCCGGCGACTCGGGCCGAACTGAAGCTTTCTTT. Translated: CAGDSGRTEAFF. The full variable domain, completed using reference TRBV2 and TRBJ1-1, is EPEVTQTPSHQVTQMGQEVILRCVPISNHLYFYWYRQILGQKVEFLVSFYNNEISEKSEIFDDQFSVERPDGSNFTLKIRSTKLEDSAMYFCAGDSGRTEAFFGQGTRLTVV.